Here is one TCR beta chain with its context. Its antigen is unknown. This specimen comes from a study of CD8+CD57+ T cells in acquired aplastic anemia. About the study: An average of roughly 10 million reads for CD4+ cells was obtained from healthy donors.

Whole-study findings and limits: Shared by patients and controls, around 27 CD8+ CDR3s were abundant in patients. Patients versus controls showed no significant CD8+ Simpson's diversity difference.

CDR3 and TCR beta VDJ profiling relied on a genomic DNA template. TCRdb re-analysed the reads in MiXCR, keeping a single row per CDR3 protein. The sample lists over 150,000 distinct CDR3 sequences, 50% to 55% seen once, with 16% in the top ten. The CDR3 has 14 amino acids. The V gene's germline CDR1 is SGHDN and CDR2 FVKESK. Between the trimmed V and J ends, which lost 6 bases and 13 bases, there was a span of 19 bases. The chain employs TRBV14 and TRBJ1-6; D not resolved. Sequenced material: sorted CD4+, CD8+, or CD8+CD57+ T cells (not recorded which) from PBMCs. This receptor was identified in a human donor in good health, serving as a control. The CDR3 sequence: CASRRSGRSLPLHF. CDR3 DNA: TGTGCCAGCAGACGAAGTGGACGTTCGTTGCCCCTCCACTTT.